A single sample is the source of the 21 T cell receptor beta chains below, sequenced in a study of T-cell reconstitution after alpha-beta-depleted transplantation in children. Unique molecular identifiers were built into the TCRbeta library. MiXCR, run by TCRdb on the PCR reads, gives a single entry per CDR3 protein. The sample contains hundreds of thousands of distinct CDR3 sequences, 13% of which appear only once. The source was PBMCs, mostly from graft donor cells, collected 360 days after TCRalphabeta/CD19-depleted stem cell transplant. These receptors originate from a male patient aged 5 to 17 who had a stem cell transplant for acute myeloid leukemia, so the T cells may come from the graft donor.

The chain couples TRBV30 to TRBJ2-7, with unresolved D. The V gene lost 4 bases and the J gene lost 3 bases, with 10 bases spanning the gap. The CDR3 length is 12 residues. Germline lookup yields CDR1 GTSNPN and CDR2 SVGIG (reference sequence). This CDR3 is CAWTSGFYEQYF. CDR3 sequence (DNA): TGTGCCTGGACGTCCGGATTCTACGAGCAGTACTTC. The full variable domain, its missing parts supplied by reference TRBV30 and TRBJ2-7, is SQTIHQWPATLVQPVGSPLSLECTVEGTSNPNLYWYRQAAGRGLQLLFYSVGIGQISSEVPQNLSASRPQDRQFILSSKKLLLSDSGFYLCAWTSGFYEQYFGPGTRLTVT.

The rearrangement links TRBV24-1 to TRBJ2-7; D remains unclear. This CDR3 has 14 residues. V lost 2 bases and J 4 bases, leaving 11 bases between the germline ends. Germline V gives CDR1 KGHDR, CDR2 SFDVKD. CDR3 in amino acids: CATSDSRGRYEQYF. The CDR3 coding sequence is TGTGCCACCAGTGATTCGCGAGGACGGTACGAGCAGTACTTC.

V usage is TRBV6-5 and J usage is TRBJ1-6; D call uncertain. V was clipped by 5 bases and J by 8 bases, with 19 bases between them. Germline assignment: CDR1 MNHEY and CDR2 SVGAGI. The CDR3 contains 16 residues. Here the CDR3 DNA reads TGTGCCAGCAGTCCAGTCCCAGAGGCGCATGATTCACCCCTCCACTTT. Protein sequence: CASSPVPEAHDSPLHF.

The rearrangement uses TRBV28 and TRBJ2-7; 10 nucleotides match TRBD2. The CDR3 is 17 residues long. CDR1 is MDHEN and CDR2 is SYDVKM in the germline V gene. V was clipped by 4 bases and J by 3 bases; unmatched bases: 12. In DNA form, the CDR3 reads TGTGCCAGCAGTTCCCCTTTGAGGACTAGCGGAGACTACGAGCAGTACTTC. Translating it yields CASSSPLRTSGDYEQYF.

This clonotype was picked up a small number of times. The chain employs TRBV30 and TRBJ2-7; D gene uncertain. The CDR3 runs to 11 residues. CDR1 and CDR2 from the germline V gene are GTSNPN and SVGIG (reference sequence). The ends were cut back, 4 bases at V and 2 bases at J, with 6 bases in the middle. CDR3 nucleotides: TGTGCCTGGACAGAAGCCTACGAGCAGTACTTC. Residues: CAWTEAYEQYF.

The chain uses TRBV5-1 and TRBJ2-3; tentatively, D is TRBD1 (6 bases). Deletions cut 0 bases from V and 5 bases from J, with 16 bases between. The CDR3 sequence is 16 residues long. The germline V gene has CDR1 SGHRS and CDR2 YFSETQ. CDR3 sequence reads: CASSLEGTTTGDTQYF. Written as DNA, the CDR3 is TGCGCCAGCAGCTTGGAAGGGACAACTACCGGAGATACGCAGTATTTT.

This clonotype was picked up one time. CDR3 amino acids: CASQGSYNSPLHF. CDR3 in DNA: TGCGCCAGCCAGGGGTCCTATAATTCACCCCTCCACTTT. The chain joins TRBV5-1 to TRBJ1-6; TRBD1 is a possible D gene (6 bases). V was pared by 7 bases and J by 1 base, with 6 bases between. Germline V lookup: CDR1 SGHRS, CDR2 YFSETQ. The CDR3 totals 13 residues.

This chain uses TRBV29-1 with TRBJ1-1; perhaps TRBD1 as D (6 bases). This CDR3 comprises 13 residues. The V end was cut by 7 bases, the J end by 4 bases, with 16 bases between. Germline V gene sequence: CDR1 SQVTM, CDR2 ANQGSEA. The CDR3 DNA is TGCAGCGCAGACGCCGACAGGACCACTGAAGCTTTCTTT. Its protein product is CSADADRTTEAFF. Full variable domain (outside the CDR3, taken from reference TRBV29-1 and TRBJ1-1): SAVISQKPSRDICQRGTSLTIQCQVDSQVTMMFWYRQQPGQSLTLIATANQGSEATYESGFVIDKFPISRPNLTFSTLTVSNMSPEDSSIYLCSADADRTTEAFFGQGTRLTVV.

At least ten counts were recorded for this clonotype. The J gene is TRBJ2-1, the V gene TRBV20-1; TRBD2 aligns across 8 bases. V dropped 0 bases and J dropped 6; count of bases not matched to a gene: 4. The CDR3 runs 14 residues. Germline lookup yields CDR1 DFQATT and CDR2 SNEGSKA (reference sequence). The CDR3 DNA sequence: TGCAGTGCTAGAGATGGGCTAGCGGGCAATGAGCAGTTCTTC. Translation: CSARDGLAGNEQFF.

This clonotype came up many times. V and J are TRBV4-3 and TRBJ2-2, with a possible D match to TRBD2 (5 bases). Germline V gene data show CDR1 as LGHNA and CDR2 as YSLEER. The V gene lost 3 bases and the J gene lost 5 bases, with 13 bases spanning the gap. The CDR3 spans 15 residues. CDR3: CASSQGSGTTGELFF. The CDR3 DNA sequence: TGCGCCAGCAGCCAGGGCAGCGGCACTACCGGGGAGCTGTTTTTT.

The chain links TRBV12-3 or TRBV12-4 to TRBJ1-1; D remains unclear. Trimming took off 7 bases at V and 6 bases at J, with 9 bases between the two ends. CDR3 length: 11 residues. CDR3 coding DNA: TGTGCCAGCACCCGACGGTCTGAAGCTTTCTTT. It is translated as CASTRRSEAFF.

The chain joins TRBV7-9 to TRBJ2-7, with 8 bases that match TRBD2. The ends lost 8 bases at V and 7 bases at J; junction bases unmatched: 13. The CDR3 has 14 amino acids. The germline CDR1 and CDR2 sequences are SEHNR and FQNEAQ (reference sequence). This chain's CDR3 is CASGRGGGRGEQYF. Written as DNA, the CDR3 is TGTGCCAGCGGCCGGGGGGGTGGCCGCGGGGAGCAGTACTTC.

V and J are TRBV20-1 and TRBJ1-5; D unclear. Germline V CDR1 and CDR2: DFQATT, SNEGSKA (reference sequence). The germline V and J ends were trimmed by 0 bases and 9 bases, with 9 bases remaining between them. This CDR3 region has 12 residues. The CDR3 here is CSARDLGLPQHF. The CDR3 nucleotides read TGCAGTGCTAGAGATCTCGGGCTGCCCCAGCATTTT.

The chain carries TRBV4-1 and TRBJ2-5; tentative D call: TRBD1 (5 bases). CDR1 and CDR2 from the germline V gene are MGHRA and YSYEKL. The V end was cut by 0 bases, the J end by 3 bases, with 14 bases between. This CDR3 region has 16 residues. CDR3 bases: TGCGCCAGCAGCCAAGATGGTCACGAGACAGAAGAGACCCAGTACTTC. This translates into CASSQDGHETEETQYF.

This clonotype came up a few times. The chain joins TRBV4-3 to TRBJ2-1, with 12 bases lining up with TRBD2. The CDR3 sequence is 15 residues long. V lost 1 base to trimming and J lost 10 bases; unmatched junction nucleotides: 5. The V gene's germline CDR1 is LGHNA and CDR2 YSLEER. DNA of the CDR3: TGCGCCAGCAGCCAAGGACTAGCGGGGGCTCGGGAGCAGTTCTTC. Its protein product is CASSQGLAGAREQFF.

This clonotype was observed a handful of times. The chain joins TRBV5-1 to TRBJ2-7, with 9 bases aligning to TRBD1. The length of the CDR3 is 15 residues. The germline V gene encodes CDR1 SGHRS and CDR2 YFSETQ. V shed 2 bases and J 4 bases; nucleotides not matched to a gene: 7. CDR3 in DNA: TGCGCCAGCAGCTTAACTACAGGGGGCGCGTACGAGCAGTACTTC. Protein: CASSLTTGGAYEQYF.

The chain couples TRBV20-1 to TRBJ2-7; 7 bases match TRBD2. This CDR3 comprises 13 residues. Germline V CDR1 and CDR2: DFQATT, SNEGSKA (reference sequence). The trim removed 1 base at V and 3 bases at J, leaving 3 bases unmatched. The chain's CDR3 is CSARGQRGYEQYF. DNA for the CDR3: TGCAGTGCTAGAGGTCAGCGGGGCTACGAGCAGTACTTC.

This clonotype was detected many times. The chain uses TRBV6-5 and TRBJ2-3, with 9 positions matching TRBD2. The germline V gene has CDR1 MNHEY and CDR2 SVGAGI. This CDR3 is 14 amino acids long. The junction had 0 bases not matched to a gene; V was cut back by 4 bases and J by 1 base. CDR3 nucleotide sequence: TGTGCCAGCAGTTGGACTAGCGGCACAGATACGCAGTATTTT. Its translation is CASSWTSGTDTQYF.

The gene calls are TRBV9 and TRBJ2-7; no firm D call. CDR3 length: 16 amino acids. V lost 0 bases and J 5 bases, leaving 18 bases between the germline ends. Per germline, CDR1 SGDLS and CDR2 YYNGEE. CDR3 residues: CASSVGLFTGEDEQYF. CDR3 bases: TGTGCCAGCAGCGTAGGCCTCTTTACCGGAGAAGACGAGCAGTACTTC.

This clonotype was counted between two and nine times. This chain links TRBV28 with TRBJ1-4; D is unresolved. V dropped 4 bases and J dropped 6 bases, with 27 bases sitting between them. The CDR3 runs to 19 residues. Germline CDR1 reads MDHEN; CDR2 reads SYDVKM. CDR3 nucleotides: TGTGCCAGCAGTTGTCTCTTCTTCCCCTTCGGCCGACGCGATGAAAAACTGTTTTTT. Translating it yields CASSCLFFPFGRRDEKLFF.

This clonotype has a handful of counts. This chain uses TRBV27 with TRBJ1-3; tentatively, D is TRBD1 (6 bases). Trimming shortened V by 1 base and J by 2 bases, and 12 bases separated the two germline ends. In germline, CDR1 is MNHEY, CDR2 SMNVEV (reference sequence). CDR3 length: 16 residues. The CDR3 reads CASSLYAGATGNTIYF. The CDR3 coding sequence is TGTGCCAGCAGTTTATATGCAGGGGCAACTGGAAACACCATATATTTT.